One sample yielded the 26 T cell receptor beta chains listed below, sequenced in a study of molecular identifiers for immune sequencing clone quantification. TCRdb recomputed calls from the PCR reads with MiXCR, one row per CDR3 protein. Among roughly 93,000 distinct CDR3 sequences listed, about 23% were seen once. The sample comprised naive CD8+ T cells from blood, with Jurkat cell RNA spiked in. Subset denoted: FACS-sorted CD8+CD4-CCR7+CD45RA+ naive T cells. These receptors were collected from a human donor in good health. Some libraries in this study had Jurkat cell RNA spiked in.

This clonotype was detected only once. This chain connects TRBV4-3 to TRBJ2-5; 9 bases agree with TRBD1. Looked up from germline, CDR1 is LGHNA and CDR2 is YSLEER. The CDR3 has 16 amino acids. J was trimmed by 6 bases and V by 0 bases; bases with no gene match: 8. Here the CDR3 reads CASSQEMRQGGQTQYF. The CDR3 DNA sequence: TGCGCCAGCAGCCAAGAAATGAGACAGGGGGGTCAGACCCAGTACTTC.

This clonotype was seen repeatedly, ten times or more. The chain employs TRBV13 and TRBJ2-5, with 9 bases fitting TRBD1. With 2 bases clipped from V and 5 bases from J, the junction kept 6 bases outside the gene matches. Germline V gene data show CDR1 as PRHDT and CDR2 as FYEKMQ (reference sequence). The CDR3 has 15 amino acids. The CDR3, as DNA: TGTGCCAGCAGCTTATCAGACAGGGGGTACGAGACCCAGTACTTC. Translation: CASSLSDRGYETQYF.

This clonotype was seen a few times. DNA for the CDR3: TGTGCCATCAGTGAGTGGGCGGGAGTAGGAAACATTCAGTACTTC. This codes for CAISEWAGVGNIQYF. The V call is TRBV10-3, the J call TRBJ2-4; TRBD2 agrees at 7 bases. In germline, CDR1 is ENHRY, CDR2 SYGVKD. The CDR3 runs 15 residues. V lost 1 base, J lost 6 bases, and 6 bases stayed unmatched.

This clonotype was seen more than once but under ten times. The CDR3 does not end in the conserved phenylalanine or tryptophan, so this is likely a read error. The CDR3 DNA follows: TGTGCCATCAGTGAGCAGAGAAGCACAGATACGCAGTATTCT. It yields the protein CAISEQRSTDTQYS. This chain joins TRBV10-3 and TRBJ2-3; no clear D. Germline lookup yields CDR1 ENHRY and CDR2 SYGVKD. This CDR3 is built from 14 residues. Trimming removed 2 bases at V and 0 bases at J, with 6 bases between.

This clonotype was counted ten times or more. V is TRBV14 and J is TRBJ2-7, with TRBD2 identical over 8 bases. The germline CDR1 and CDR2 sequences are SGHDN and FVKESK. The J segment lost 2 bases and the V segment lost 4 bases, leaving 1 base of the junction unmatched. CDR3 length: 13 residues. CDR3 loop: CASSPGLAYEQYF. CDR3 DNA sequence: TGTGCCAGCAGCCCGGGACTAGCCTACGAGCAGTACTTC.

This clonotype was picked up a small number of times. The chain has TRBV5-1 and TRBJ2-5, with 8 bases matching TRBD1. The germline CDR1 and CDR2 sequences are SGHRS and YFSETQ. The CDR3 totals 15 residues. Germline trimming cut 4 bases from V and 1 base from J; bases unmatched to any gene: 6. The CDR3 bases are TGCGCCAGCAGCGAGGGACAGGTGATCCAAGAGACCCAGTACTTC. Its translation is CASSEGQVIQETQYF.

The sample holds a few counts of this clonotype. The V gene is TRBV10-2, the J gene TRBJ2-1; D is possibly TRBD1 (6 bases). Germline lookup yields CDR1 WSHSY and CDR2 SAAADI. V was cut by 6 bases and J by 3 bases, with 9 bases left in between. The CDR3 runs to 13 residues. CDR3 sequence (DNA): TGCGCCAGCAGCGCCAGGGGCTACAATGAGCAGTTCTTC. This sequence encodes CASSARGYNEQFF.

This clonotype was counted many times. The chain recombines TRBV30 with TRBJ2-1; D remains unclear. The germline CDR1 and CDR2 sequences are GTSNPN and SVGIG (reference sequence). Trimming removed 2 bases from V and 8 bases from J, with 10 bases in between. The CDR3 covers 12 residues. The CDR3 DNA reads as TGTGCCTGGAGTATTCAGAGCTATGAGCAGTTCTTC. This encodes CAWSIQSYEQFF.

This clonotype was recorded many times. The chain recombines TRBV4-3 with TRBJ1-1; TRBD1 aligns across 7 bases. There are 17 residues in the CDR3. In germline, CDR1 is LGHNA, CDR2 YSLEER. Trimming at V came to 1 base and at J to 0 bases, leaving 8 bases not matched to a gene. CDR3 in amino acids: CASSQALAGGVNTEAFF. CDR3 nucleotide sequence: TGCGCCAGCAGCCAAGCTCTGGCAGGGGGGGTGAACACTGAAGCTTTCTTT.

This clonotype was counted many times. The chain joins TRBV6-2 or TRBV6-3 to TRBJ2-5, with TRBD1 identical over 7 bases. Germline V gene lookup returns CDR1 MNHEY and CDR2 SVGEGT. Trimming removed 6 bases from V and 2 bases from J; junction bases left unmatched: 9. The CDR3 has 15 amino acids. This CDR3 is CASSIRRDSQETQYF. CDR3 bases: TGTGCCAGCAGCATTCGACGGGACAGTCAAGAGACCCAGTACTTC.

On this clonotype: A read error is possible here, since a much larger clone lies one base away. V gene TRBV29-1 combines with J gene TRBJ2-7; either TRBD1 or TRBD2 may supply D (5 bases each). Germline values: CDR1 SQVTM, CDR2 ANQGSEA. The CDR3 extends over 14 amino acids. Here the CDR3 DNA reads TGCAGCGCTGAATCCCCCGGGACGAGCTACGAGCAGTACTTC. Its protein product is CSAESPGTSYEQYF.

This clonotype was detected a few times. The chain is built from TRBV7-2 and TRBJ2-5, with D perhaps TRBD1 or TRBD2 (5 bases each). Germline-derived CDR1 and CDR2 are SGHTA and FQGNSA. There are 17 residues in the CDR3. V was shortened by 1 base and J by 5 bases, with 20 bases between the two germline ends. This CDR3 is CASSLVWGNGFPETQYF. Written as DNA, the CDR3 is TGTGCCAGCAGCTTAGTCTGGGGGAACGGTTTTCCGGAGACCCAGTACTTC.

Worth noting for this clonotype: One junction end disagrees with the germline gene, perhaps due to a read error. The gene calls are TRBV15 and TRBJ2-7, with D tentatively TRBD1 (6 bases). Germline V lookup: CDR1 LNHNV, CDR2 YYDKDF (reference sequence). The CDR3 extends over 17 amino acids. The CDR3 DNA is TGTGCCACCAGCGGAGAAGGGCCGGGACATACAGGCCGTGAGCAGTACTTC. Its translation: CATSGEGPGHTGREQYF.

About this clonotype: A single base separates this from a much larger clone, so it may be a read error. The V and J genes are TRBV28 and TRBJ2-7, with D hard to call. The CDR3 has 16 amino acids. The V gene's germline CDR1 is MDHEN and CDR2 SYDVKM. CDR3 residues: CASSFHPTTSSYVQYF. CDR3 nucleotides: TGTGCCAGCAGTTTCCACCCCACGACAAGCTCCTACGTGCAGTACTTC.

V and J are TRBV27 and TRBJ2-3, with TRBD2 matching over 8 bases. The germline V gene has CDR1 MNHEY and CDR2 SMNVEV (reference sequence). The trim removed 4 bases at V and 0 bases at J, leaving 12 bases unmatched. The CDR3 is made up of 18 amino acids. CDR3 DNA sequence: TGTGCCAGCAGTTCTATTGCCCCGGGGGGGGCCAGCACAGATACGCAGTATTTT. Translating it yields CASSSIAPGGASTDTQYF.

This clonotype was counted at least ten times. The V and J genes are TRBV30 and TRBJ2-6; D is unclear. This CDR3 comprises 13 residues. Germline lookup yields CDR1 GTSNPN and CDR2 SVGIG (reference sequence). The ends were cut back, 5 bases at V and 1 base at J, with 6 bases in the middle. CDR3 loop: CAWEASGANVLTF. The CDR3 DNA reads TGTGCCTGGGAGGCGTCTGGGGCCAACGTCCTGACTTTC. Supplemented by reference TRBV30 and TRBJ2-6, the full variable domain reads SQTIHQWPATLVQPVGSPLSLECTVEGTSNPNLYWYRQAAGRGLQLLFYSVGIGQISSEVPQNLSASRPQDRQFILSSKKLLLSDSGFYLCAWEASGANVLTFGAGSRLTVL.

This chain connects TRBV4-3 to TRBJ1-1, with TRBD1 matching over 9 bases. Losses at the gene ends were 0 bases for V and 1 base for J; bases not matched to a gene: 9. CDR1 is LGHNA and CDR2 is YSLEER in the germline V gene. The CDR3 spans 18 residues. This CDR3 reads CASSQDQWTGDTNTEAFF. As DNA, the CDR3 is TGCGCCAGCAGCCAAGATCAATGGACAGGGGACACGAACACTGAAGCTTTCTTT.

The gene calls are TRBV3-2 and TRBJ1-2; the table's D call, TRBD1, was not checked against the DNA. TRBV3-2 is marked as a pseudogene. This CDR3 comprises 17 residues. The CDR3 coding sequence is TGTGCCAGCAGCCCCTATTACCGGGACAATTCTAACTATGGCTACACCTTC. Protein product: CASSPYYRDNSNYGYTF.

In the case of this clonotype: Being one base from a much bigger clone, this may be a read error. CDR3 nucleotide sequence: TGTGCCAGCAGCCTTACTAGCGGTCCGAGCACAGATATGCAGTATTTT. Amino acid sequence: CASSLTSGPSTDMQYF. The chain uses TRBV7-2 and TRBJ2-3; 8 bases are shared with TRBD2. Germline V CDR1 and CDR2: SGHTA, FQGNSA. The CDR3 is 16 residues long.

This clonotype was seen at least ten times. As DNA, the CDR3 is TGTGCCAGCAGCTTAGATTCGCGGGAGGGCCGCTATGAGCAGTTCTTC. Translation: CASSLDSREGRYEQFF. The chain joins TRBV7-2 to TRBJ2-1; TRBD2 matches at 9 bases. The V gene end was trimmed by 1 base and the J gene end by 8 bases; junction bases not matched to a gene: 9. CDR3 size: 16 residues. CDR1 SGHTA and CDR2 FQGNSA come from the germline V gene. The full variable domain, completed using reference TRBV7-2 and TRBJ2-1, is GAGVSQSPSNKVTEKGKDVELRCDPISGHTALYWYRQSLGQGLEFLIYFQGNSAPDKSGLPSDRFSAERTGGSVSTLTIQRTQQEDSAVYLCASSLDSREGRYEQFFGPGTRLTVL.

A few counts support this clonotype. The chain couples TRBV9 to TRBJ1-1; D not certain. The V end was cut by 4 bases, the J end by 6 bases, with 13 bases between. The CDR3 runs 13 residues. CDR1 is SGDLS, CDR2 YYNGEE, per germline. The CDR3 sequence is CASSPQRRSEAFF. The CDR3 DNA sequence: TGTGCCAGCAGCCCCCAAAGGAGATCTGAAGCTTTCTTT.

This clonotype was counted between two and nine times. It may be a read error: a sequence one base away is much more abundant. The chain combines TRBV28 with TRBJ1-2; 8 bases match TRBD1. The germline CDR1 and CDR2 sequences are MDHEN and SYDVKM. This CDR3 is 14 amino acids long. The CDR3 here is CASSTLRTGNGCTF. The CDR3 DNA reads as TGTGCCAGCAGTACTCTTAGGACAGGGAATGGCTGCACCTTC.

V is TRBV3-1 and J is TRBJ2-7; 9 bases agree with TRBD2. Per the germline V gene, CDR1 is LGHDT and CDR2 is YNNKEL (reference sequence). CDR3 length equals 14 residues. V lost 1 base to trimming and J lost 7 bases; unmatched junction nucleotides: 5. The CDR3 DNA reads TGTGCCAGCAGCCAAGTTCTAGCGGGAAATGAGCAGTACTTC. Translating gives CASSQVLAGNEQYF.

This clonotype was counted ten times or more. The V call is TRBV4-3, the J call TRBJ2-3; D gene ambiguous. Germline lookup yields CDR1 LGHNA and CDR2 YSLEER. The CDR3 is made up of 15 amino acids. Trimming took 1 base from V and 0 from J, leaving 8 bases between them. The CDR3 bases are TGCGCCAGCAGCCAAGTTACGGTGAGCACAGATACGCAGTATTTT. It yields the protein CASSQVTVSTDTQYF.

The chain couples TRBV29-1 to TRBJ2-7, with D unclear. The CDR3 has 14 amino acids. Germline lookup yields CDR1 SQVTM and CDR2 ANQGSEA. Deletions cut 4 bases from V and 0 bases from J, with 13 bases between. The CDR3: CSVVARTSSYEQYF. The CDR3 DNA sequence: TGCAGCGTTGTGGCCAGGACCAGCTCCTACGAGCAGTACTTC.

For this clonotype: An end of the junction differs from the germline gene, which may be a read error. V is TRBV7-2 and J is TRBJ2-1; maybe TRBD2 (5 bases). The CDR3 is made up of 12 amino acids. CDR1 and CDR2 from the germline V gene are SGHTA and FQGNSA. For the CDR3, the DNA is TGTGCCAGCAGCTCCGAGCTGAGGGAGCGGTTGTTC. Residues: CASSSELRERLF. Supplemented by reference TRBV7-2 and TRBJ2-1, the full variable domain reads GAGVSQSPSNKVTEKGKDVELRCDPISGHTALYWYRQSLGQGLEFLIYFQGNSAPDKSGLPSDRFSAERTGGSVSTLTIQRTQQEDSAVYLCASSSELRERLFGPGTRLTVL.